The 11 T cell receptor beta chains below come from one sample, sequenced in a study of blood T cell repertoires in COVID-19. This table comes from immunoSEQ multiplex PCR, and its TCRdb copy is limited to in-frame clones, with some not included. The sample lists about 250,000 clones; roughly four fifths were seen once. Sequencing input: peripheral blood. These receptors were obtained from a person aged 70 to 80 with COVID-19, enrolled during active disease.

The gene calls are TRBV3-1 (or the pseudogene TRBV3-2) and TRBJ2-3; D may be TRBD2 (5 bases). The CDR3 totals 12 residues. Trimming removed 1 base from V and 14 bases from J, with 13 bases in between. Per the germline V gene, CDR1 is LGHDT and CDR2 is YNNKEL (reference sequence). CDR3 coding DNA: TGTGCCAGCAGCCAAGTGGGGTTAGCGTCGTATTTT. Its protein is CASSQVGLASYF.

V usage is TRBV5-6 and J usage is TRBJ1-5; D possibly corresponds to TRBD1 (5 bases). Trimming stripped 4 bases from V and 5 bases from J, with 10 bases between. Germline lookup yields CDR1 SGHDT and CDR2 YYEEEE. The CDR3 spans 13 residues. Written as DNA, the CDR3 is TGTGCCAGCAGCCTGGAACAGGATCAGCCCCAGCATTTT. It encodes CASSLEQDQPQHF. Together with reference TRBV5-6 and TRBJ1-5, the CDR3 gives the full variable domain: DAGVTQSPTHLIKTRGQQVTLRCSPKSGHDTVSWYQQALGQGPQFIFQYYEEEERQRGNFPDRFSGHQFPNYSSELNVNALLLGDSALYLCASSLEQDQPQHFGDGTRLSIL.

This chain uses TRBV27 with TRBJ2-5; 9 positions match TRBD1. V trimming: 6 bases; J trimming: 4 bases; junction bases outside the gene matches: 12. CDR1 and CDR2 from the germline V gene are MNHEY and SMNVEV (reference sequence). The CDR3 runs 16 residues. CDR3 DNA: TGTGCCAGCAGCTCACCCGGTCCGGGACAGGGAGAGACCCAGTACTTC. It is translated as CASSSPGPGQGETQYF.

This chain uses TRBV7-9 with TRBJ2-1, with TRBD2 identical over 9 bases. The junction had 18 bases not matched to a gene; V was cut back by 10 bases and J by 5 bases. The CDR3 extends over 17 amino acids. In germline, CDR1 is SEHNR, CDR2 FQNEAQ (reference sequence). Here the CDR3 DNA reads TGTGCCACCAAGCCGGCCCTAGCGGGAAGAACCAACAATGAGCAGTTCTTC. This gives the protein CATKPALAGRTNNEQFF. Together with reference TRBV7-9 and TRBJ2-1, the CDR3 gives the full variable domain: DTGVSQNPRHKITKRGQNVTFRCDPISEHNRLYWYRQTLGQGPEFLTYFQNEAQLEKSRLLSDRFSAERPKGSFSTLEIQRTEQGDSAMYLCATKPALAGRTNNEQFFGPGTRLTVL.

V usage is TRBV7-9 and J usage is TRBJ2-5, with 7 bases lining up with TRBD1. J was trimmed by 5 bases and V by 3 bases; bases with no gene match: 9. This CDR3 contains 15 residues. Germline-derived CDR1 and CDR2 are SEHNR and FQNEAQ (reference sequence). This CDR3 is CASSFRQGKNETQYF. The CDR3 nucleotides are TGTGCCAGCAGCTTTAGACAGGGAAAAAATGAGACCCAGTACTTC.

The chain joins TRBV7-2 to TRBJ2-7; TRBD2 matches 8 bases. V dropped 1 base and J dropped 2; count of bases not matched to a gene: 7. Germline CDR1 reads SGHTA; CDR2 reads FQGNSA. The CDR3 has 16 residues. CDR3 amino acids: CASSLDSGGTPYEQYF. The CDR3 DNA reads TGTGCCAGCAGCTTAGATTCGGGGGGGACCCCCTACGAGCAGTACTTC.

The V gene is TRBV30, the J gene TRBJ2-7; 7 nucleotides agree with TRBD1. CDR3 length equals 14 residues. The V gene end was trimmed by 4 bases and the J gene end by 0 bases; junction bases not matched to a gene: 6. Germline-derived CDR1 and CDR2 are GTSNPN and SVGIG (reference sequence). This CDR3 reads CAWNSDRSSYEQYF. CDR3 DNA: TGTGCCTGGAACTCGGACAGGAGCTCCTACGAGCAGTACTTC.

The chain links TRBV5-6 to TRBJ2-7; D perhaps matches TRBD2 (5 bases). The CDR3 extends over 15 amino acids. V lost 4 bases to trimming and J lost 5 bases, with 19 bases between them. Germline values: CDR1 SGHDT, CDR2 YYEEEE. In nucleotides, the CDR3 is TGTGCCAGCAGCACCCTCCCCGGACTTTTAAACGAGCAGTACTTC. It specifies CASSTLPGLLNEQYF.

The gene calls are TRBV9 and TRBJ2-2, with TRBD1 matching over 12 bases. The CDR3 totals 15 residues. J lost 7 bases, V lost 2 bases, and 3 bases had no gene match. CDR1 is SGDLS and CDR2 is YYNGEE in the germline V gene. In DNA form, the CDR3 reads TGTGCCAGCAGCGTCGGGACAGGGGGCCTCGGGGAGCTGTTTTTT. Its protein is CASSVGTGGLGELFF. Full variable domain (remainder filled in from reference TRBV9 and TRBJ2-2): DSGVTQTPKHLITATGQRVTLRCSPRSGDLSVYWYQQSLDQGLQFLIQYYNGEERAKGNILERFSAQQFPDLHSELNLSSLELGDSALYFCASSVGTGGLGELFFGEGSRLTVL.

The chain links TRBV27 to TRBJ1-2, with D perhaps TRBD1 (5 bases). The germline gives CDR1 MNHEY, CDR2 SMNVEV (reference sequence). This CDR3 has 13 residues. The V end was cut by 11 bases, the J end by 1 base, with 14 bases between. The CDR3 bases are TGTGCCGCCGGGGGGGGGATTAACTATGGCTACACCTTC. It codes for CAAGGGINYGYTF.

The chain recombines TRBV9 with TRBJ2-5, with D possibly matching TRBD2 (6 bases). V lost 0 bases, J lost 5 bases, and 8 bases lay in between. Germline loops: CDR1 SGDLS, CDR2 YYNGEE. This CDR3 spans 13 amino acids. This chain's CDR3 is CASSVDGGETQYF. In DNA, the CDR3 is TGTGCCAGCAGCGTAGATGGGGGGGAGACCCAGTACTTC. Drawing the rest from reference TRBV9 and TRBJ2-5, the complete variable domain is DSGVTQTPKHLITATGQRVTLRCSPRSGDLSVYWYQQSLDQGLQFLIQYYNGEERAKGNILERFSAQQFPDLHSELNLSSLELGDSALYFCASSVDGGETQYFGPGTRLLVL.